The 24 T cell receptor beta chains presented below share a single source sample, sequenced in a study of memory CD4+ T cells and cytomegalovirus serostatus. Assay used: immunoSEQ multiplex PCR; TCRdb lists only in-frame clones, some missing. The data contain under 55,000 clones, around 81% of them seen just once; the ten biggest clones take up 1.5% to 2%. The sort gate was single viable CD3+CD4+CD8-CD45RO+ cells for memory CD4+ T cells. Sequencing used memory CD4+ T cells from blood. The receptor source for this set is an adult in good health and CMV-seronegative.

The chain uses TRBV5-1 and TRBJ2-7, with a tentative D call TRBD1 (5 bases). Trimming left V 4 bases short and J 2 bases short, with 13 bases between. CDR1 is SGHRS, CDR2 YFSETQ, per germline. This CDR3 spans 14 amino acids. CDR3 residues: CASSLQEFAYEQYF. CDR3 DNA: TGCGCCAGCAGCCTACAGGAGTTTGCCTACGAGCAGTACTTC.

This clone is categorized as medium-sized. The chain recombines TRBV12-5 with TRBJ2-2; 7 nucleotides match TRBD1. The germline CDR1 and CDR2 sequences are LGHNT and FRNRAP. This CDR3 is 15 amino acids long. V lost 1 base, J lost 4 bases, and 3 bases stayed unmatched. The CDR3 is CASGLARQGTGELFF. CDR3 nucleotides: TGTGCTAGTGGTTTGGCACGACAGGGCACCGGGGAGCTGTTTTTT.

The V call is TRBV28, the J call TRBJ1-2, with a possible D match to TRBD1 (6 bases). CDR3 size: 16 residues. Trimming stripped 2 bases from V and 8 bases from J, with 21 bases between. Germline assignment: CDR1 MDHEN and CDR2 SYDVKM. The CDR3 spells CASSLITGFQSEGYTF. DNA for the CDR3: TGTGCCAGCAGTTTAATTACAGGGTTTCAATCGGAAGGCTACACCTTC.

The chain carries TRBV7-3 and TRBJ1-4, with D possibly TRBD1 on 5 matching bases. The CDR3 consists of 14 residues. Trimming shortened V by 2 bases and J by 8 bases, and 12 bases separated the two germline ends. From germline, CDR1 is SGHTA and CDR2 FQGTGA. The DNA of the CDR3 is TGTGCCAGCAGCTTATCGGGGCGGGGCGAAAAACTGTTTTTT. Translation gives CASSLSGRGEKLFF.

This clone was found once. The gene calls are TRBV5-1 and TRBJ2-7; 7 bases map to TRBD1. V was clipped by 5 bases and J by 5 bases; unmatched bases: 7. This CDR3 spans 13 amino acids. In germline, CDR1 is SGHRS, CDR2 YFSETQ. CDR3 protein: CASSSITGDEQYF. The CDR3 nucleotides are TGCGCCAGCAGTTCCATTACAGGGGACGAGCAGTACTTC.

CDR3 sequence reads: CASSPVTGGAGYGYTF. The CDR3 nucleotides read TGCGCCAGCAGCCCAGTAACAGGGGGCGCAGGCTATGGCTACACCTTC. V and J are TRBV5-1 and TRBJ1-2, with TRBD1 identical over 9 bases. The CDR3 runs to 16 residues. After removal of 4 bases from V and 4 bases from J, the junction contained 11 bases not matched to a gene. CDR1 SGHRS and CDR2 YFSETQ come from the germline V gene. The full variable domain, its missing parts supplied by reference TRBV5-1 and TRBJ1-2, is KAGVTQTPRYLIKTRGQQVTLSCSPISGHRSVSWYQQTPGQGLQFLFEYFSETQRNKGNFPGRFSGRQFSNSRSEMNVSTLELGDSALYLCASSPVTGGAGYGYTFGSGTRLTVV.

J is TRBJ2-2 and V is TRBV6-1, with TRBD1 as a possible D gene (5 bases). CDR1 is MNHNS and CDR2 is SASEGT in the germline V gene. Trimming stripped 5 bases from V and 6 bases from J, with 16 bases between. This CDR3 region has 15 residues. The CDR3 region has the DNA TGTGCCAGCAGTTCCGCCAGGGCTAAATCCGGGGAGCTGTTTTTT. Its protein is CASSSARAKSGELFF.

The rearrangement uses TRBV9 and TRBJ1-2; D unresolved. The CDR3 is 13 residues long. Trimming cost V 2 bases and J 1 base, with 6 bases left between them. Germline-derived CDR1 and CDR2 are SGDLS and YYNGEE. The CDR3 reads CASSVDINYGYTF. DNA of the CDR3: TGTGCCAGCAGCGTCGACATTAACTATGGCTACACCTTC.

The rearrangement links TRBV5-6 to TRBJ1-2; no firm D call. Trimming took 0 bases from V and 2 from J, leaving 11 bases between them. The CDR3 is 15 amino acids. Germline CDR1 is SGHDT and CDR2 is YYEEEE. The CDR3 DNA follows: TGTGCCAGCAGCTTGGGTGGCAGCGCAAACTATGGCTACACCTTC. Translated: CASSLGGSANYGYTF. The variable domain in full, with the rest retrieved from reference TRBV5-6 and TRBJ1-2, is DAGVTQSPTHLIKTRGQQVTLRCSPKSGHDTVSWYQQALGQGPQFIFQYYEEEERQRGNFPDRFSGHQFPNYSSELNVNALLLGDSALYLCASSLGGSANYGYTFGSGTRLTVV.

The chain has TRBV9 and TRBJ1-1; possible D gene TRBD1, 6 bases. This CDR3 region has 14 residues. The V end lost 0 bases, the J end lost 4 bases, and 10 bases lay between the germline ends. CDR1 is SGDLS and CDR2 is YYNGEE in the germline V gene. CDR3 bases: TGTGCCAGCAGCGTAGCAGGGGCTAGCACTGAAGCTTTCTTT. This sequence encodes CASSVAGASTEAFF.

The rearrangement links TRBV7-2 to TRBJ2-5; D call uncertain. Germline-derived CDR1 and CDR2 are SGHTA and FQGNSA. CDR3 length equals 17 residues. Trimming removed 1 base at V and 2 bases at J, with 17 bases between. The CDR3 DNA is TGTGCCAGCAGCTTAGGCGTGGATGCACAAAGTCAAGAGACCCAGTACTTC. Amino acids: CASSLGVDAQSQETQYF.

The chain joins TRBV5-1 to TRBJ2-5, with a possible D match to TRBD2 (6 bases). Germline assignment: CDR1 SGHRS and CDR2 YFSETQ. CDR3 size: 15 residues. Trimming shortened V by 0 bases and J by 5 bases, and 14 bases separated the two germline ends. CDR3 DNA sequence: TGCGCCAGCAGCTTGGGGCGGGGCTACGGGGAGACCCAGTACTTC. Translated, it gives CASSLGRGYGETQYF.

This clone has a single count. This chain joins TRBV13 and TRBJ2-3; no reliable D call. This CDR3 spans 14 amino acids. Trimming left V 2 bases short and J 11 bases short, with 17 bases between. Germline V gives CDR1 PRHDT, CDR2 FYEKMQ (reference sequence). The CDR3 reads CASSLRTSFPEQYF. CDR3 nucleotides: TGTGCCAGCAGCTTAAGGACGTCCTTCCCCGAGCAGTATTTT.

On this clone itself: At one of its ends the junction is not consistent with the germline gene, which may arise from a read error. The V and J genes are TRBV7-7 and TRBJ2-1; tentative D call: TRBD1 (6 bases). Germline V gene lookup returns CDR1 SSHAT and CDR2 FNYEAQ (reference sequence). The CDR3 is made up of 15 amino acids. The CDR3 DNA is TGTGCTAGCAGCCCAACTCCCGACAGGTACAATGAGCAGTTCTTC. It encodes CASSPTPDRYNEQFF.

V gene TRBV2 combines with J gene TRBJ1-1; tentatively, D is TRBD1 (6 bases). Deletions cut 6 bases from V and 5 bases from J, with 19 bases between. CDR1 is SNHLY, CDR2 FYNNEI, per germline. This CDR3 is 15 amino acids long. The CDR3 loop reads CASSPTQGLETEAFF. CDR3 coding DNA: TGTGCCAGCAGCCCTACCCAGGGGTTGGAGACTGAAGCTTTCTTT. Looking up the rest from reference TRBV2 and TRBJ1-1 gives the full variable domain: EPEVTQTPSHQVTQMGQEVILRCVPISNHLYFYWYRQILGQKVEFLVSFYNNEISEKSEIFDDQFSVERPDGSNFTLKIRSTKLEDSAMYFCASSPTQGLETEAFFGQGTRLTVV.

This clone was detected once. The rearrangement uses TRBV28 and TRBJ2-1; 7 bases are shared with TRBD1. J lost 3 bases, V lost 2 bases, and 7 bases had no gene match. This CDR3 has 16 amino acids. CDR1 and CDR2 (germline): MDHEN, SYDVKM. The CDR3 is CASSLTEQGYYNEQFF. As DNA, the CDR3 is TGTGCCAGCAGTTTAACGGAACAGGGGTACTACAATGAGCAGTTCTTC.

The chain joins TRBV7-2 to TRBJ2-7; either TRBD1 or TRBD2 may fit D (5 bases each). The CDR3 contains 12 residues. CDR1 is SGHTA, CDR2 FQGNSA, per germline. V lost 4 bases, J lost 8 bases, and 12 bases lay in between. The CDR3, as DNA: TGTGCCAGCAGCTCATCCGGGGCCCAGCAGTACTTC. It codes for CASSSSGAQQYF.

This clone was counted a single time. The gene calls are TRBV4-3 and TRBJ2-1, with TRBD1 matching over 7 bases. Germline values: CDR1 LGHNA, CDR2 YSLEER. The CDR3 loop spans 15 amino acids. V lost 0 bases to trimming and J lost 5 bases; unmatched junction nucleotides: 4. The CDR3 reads CASSQDQGQNNEQFF. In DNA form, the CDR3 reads TGCGCCAGCAGCCAAGATCAGGGACAGAACAATGAGCAGTTCTTC.

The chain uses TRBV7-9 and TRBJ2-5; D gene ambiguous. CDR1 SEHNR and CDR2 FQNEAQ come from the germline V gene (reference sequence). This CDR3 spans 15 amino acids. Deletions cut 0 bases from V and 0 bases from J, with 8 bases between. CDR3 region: CASSLASADQETQYF. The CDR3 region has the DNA TGTGCCAGCAGCTTAGCGTCGGCAGACCAAGAGACCCAGTACTTC.

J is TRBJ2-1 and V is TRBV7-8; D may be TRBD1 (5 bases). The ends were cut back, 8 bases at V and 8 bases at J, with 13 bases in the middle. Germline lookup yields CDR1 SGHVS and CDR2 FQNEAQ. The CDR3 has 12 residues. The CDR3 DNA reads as TGTGCCAGCGGCAGGGATTATGATGAGCAGTTCTTC. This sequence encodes CASGRDYDEQFF. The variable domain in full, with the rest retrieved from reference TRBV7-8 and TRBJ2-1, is GAGVSQSPRYKVAKRGQDVALRCDPISGHVSLFWYQQALGQGPEFLTYFQNEAQLDKSGLPSDRFFAERPEGSVSTLKIQRTQQEDSAVYLCASGRDYDEQFFGPGTRLTVL.

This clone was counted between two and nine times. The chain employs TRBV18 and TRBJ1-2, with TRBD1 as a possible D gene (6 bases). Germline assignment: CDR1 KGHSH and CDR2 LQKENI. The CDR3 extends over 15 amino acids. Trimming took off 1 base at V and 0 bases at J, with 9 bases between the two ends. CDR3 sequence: CASSPRTATNYGYTF. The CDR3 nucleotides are TGTGCCAGCTCACCACGGACAGCTACTAACTATGGCTACACCTTC.

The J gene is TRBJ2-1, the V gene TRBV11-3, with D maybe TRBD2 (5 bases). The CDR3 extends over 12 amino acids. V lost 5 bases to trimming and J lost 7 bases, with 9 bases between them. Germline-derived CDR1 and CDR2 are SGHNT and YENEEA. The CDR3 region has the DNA TGTGCCAGCAGCCACGGGGAGAATGAGCAGTTCTTC. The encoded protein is CASSHGENEQFF.

DNA of the CDR3: TGTGCCAGCAGACGTGCAGGCGATACGCAGTATTTT. This translates into CASRRAGDTQYF. The rearrangement joins TRBV7-8 to TRBJ2-3; no clear D gene. CDR1 is SGHVS and CDR2 is FQNEAQ in the germline V gene. This CDR3 comprises 12 residues. Trimming took 6 bases from V and 6 from J, leaving 10 bases between them.

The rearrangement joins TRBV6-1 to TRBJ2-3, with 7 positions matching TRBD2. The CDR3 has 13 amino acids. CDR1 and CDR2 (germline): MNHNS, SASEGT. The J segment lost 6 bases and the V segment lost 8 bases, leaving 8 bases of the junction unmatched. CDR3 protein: CASSHDSGDTQYF. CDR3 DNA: TGTGCCAGCTCCCACGATAGCGGGGATACGCAGTATTTT.